This T cell receptor (beta chain) emerged from a study of shared clonotypes between healthy human individuals. Notes on the study in general: Lower generation probabilities were found for non-shared clonotypes than for those shared by all four donors.

Naive CD8 cells comprised CD45RO-negative, CCR7-positively selected cells, excluding terminally differentiated effector memory CD45RA+ cells. As for this clone: What it recognizes is unknown.

This CDR3 contains 14 residues. Between the trimmed V and J ends, which lost 5 bases and 4 bases, there was a span of 14 bases. Germline CDR1 is MDHEN and CDR2 is SYDVKM. Some clones are missing from TCRdb's copy, which holds only in-frame ones; the method was immunoSEQ multiplex PCR. The sample lists about 700,000 clones, 90% to 95% occurring once. This receptor was obtained from a man aged 25 to 40 in good health. The chain links TRBV28 to TRBJ1-2; no firm D call. The specimen was naive CD8+ T cells sorted from blood. Written as DNA, the CDR3 is TGTGCCAGCAGTCTCGTGGAGGAGTCCTATGGCTACACCTTC. This gives the protein CASSLVEESYGYTF.